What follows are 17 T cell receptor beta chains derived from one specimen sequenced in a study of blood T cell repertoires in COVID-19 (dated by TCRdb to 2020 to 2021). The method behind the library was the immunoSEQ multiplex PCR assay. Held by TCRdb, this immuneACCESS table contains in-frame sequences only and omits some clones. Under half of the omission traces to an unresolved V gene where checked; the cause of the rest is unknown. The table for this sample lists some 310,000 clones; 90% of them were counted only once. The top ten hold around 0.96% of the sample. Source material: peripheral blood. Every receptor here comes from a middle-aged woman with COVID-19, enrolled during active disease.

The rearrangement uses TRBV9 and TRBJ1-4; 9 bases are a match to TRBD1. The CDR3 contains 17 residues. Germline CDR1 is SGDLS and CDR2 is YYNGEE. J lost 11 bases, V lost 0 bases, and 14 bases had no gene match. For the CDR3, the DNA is TGTGCCAGCAGCGTAGGGAGGTATGGGGACAGGGAAGAGAAACTGTTTTTT. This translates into CASSVGRYGDREEKLFF.

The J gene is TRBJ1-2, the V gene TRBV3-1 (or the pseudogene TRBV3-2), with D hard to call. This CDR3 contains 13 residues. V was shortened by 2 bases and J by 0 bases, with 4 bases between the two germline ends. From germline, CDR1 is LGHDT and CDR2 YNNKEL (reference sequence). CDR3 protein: CASSQISNYGYTF. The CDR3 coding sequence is TGTGCCAGCAGCCAAATATCTAACTATGGCTACACCTTC.

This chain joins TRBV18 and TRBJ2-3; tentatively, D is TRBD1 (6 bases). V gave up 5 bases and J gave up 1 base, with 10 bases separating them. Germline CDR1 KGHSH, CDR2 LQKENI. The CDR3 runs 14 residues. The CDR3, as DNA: TGTGCCAGCTCAGGGGCAGGGGGCACAGATACGCAGTATTTT. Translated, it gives CASSGAGGTDTQYF.

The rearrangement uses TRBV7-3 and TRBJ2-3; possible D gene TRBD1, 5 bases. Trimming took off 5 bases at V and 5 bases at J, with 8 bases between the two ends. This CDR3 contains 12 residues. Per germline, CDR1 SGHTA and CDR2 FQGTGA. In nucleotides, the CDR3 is TGTGCCAGCAGCAGAGACAGAGATACGCAGTATTTT. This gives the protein CASSRDRDTQYF. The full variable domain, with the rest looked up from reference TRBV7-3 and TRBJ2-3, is GAGVSQTPSNKVTEKGKYVELRCDPISGHTALYWYRQSLGQGPEFLIYFQGTGAADDSGLPNDRFFAVRPEGSVSTLKIQRTERGDSAVYLCASSRDRDTQYFGPGTRLTVL.

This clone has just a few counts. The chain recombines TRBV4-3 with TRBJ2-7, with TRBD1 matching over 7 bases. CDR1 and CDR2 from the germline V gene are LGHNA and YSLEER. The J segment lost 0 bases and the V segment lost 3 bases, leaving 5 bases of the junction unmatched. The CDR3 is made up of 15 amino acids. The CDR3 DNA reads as TGCGCCAGCAGCCACTTGACAGGGAGCTCCTACGAGCAGTACTTC. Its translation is CASSHLTGSSYEQYF.

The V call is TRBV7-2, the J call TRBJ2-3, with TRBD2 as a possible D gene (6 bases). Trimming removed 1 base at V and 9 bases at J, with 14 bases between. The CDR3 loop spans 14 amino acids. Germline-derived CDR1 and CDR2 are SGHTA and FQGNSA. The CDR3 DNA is TGTGCCAGCAGCTTAGTTGGTGGCGGGGTAACGCAGTATTTT. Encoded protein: CASSLVGGGVTQYF.

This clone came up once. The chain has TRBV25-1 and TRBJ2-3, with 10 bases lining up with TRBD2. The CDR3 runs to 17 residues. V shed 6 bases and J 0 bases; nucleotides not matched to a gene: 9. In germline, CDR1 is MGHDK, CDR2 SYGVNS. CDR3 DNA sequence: TGTGCCAGCAGCCCCTCCGGGACTAGCGTTAGCACAGATACGCAGTATTTT. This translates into CASSPSGTSVSTDTQYF.

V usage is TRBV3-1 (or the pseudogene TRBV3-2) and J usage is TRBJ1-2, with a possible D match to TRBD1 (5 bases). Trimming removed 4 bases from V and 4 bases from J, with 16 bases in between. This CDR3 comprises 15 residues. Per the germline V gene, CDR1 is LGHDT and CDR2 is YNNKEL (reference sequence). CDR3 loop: CASSPLGGSGYGYTF. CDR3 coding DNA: TGTGCCAGCAGCCCCCTGGGGGGGTCAGGCTATGGCTACACCTTC.

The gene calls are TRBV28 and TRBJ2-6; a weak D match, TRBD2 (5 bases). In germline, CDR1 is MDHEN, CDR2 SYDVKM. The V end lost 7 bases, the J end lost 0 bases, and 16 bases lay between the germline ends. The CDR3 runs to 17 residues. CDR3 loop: CASTQKRGFSGANVLTF. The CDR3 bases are TGTGCCAGCACTCAAAAAAGAGGGTTCTCTGGGGCCAACGTCCTGACTTTC.

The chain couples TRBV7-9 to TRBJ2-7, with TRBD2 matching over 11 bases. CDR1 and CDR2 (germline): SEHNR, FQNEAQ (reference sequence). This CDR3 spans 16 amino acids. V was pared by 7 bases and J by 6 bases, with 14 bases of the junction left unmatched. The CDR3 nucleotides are TGTGCCAGCACCCCTCCGTGGGCTAGCGGGAGGTCCGAGCAGTACTTC. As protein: CASTPPWASGRSEQYF.

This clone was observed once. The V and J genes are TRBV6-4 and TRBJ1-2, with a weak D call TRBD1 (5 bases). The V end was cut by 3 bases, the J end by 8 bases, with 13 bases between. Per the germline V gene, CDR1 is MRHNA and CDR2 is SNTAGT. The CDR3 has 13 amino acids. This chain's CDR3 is CASSDTGTKGYTF. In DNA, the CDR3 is TGTGCCAGCAGTGATACCGGGACTAAAGGCTACACCTTC.

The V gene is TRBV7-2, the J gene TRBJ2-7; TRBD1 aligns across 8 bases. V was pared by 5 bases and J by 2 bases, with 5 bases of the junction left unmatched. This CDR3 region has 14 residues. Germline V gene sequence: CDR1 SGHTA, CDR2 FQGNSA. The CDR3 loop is CASSLTGGAYEQYF. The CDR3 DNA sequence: TGTGCCAGCAGCCTAACAGGGGGTGCCTACGAGCAGTACTTC. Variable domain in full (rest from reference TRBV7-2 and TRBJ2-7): GAGVSQSPSNKVTEKGKDVELRCDPISGHTALYWYRQSLGQGLEFLIYFQGNSAPDKSGLPSDRFSAERTGGSVSTLTIQRTQQEDSAVYLCASSLTGGAYEQYFGPGTRLTVT.

Here the CDR3 DNA reads TGTGCCAGCTGGACGGGACAGGGTAATGTATGTGGCAATCAGCCCCAGCATTTT. It encodes CASWTGQGNVCGNQPQHF. V usage is TRBV11-3 and J usage is TRBJ1-5; TRBD1 matches 9 bases. This CDR3 contains 18 residues. After removal of 8 bases from V and 2 bases from J, the junction contained 16 bases not matched to a gene. Germline CDR1 is SGHNT and CDR2 is YENEEA.

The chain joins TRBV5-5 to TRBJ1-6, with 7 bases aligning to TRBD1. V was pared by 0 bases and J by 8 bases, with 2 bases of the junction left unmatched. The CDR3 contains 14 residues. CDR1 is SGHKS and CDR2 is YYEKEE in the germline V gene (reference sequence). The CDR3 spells CASSLAGGHSPLHF. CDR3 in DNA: TGTGCCAGCAGCTTGGCAGGGGGACATTCACCCCTCCACTTT.

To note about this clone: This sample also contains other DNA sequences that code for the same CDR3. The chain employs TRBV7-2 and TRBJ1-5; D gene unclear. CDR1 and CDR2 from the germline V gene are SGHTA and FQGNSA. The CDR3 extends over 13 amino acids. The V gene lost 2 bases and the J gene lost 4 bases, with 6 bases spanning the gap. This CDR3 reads CASSLKPNQPQHF. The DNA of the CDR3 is TGTGCCAGCAGCTTAAAGCCGAATCAGCCCCAGCATTTT.

The CDR3, as DNA: TGTGCCAGCAGTTTAGGGAGACTACCCCTCCACTTT. Amino acid sequence: CASSLGRLPLHF. V usage is TRBV12-3 or TRBV12-4 and J usage is TRBJ1-6, with D uncertain. The CDR3 is 12 residues long. The germline V and J ends were trimmed by 1 base and 12 bases, with 7 bases remaining between them.

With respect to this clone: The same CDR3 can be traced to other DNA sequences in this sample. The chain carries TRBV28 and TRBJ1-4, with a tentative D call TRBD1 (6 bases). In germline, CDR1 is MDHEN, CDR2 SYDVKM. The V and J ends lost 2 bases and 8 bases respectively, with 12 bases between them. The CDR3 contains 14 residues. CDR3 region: CASSLQGKREKLFF. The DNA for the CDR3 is TGTGCCAGCAGTTTACAGGGGAAACGGGAAAAACTGTTTTTT.